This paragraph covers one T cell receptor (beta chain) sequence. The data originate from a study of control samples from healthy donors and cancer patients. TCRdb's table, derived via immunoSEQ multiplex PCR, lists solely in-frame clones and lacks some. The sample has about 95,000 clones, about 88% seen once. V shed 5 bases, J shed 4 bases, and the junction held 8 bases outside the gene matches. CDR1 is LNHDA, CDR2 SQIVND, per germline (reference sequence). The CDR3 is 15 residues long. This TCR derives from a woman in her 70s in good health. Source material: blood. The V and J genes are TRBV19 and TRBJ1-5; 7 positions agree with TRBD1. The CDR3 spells CASSLRQGGNQPQHF. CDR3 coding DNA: TGTGCCAGTAGTCTTCGACAGGGTGGGAATCAGCCCCAGCATTTT.